This T cell receptor beta chain was recorded in a study of cytomegalovirus exposure and HLA in healthy donors. The PCR ran on 60 Vbeta and 13 Jbeta primers. TCRdb keeps only in-frame clones here, not all; method: immunoSEQ multiplex PCR. The table for this sample gives about 150,000 clones. Germline V gene lookup returns CDR1 SGHVS and CDR2 FQNEAQ. CDR3 size: 16 residues. Trimming at V came to 5 bases and at J to 1 base, leaving 9 bases not matched to a gene. This TCR was sampled from a woman aged 45-65 years in good health and CMV-seronegative. The sequenced sample consisted of PBMCs. J is TRBJ1-1 and V is TRBV7-8, with 8 bases aligning to TRBD1. DNA for the CDR3: TGTGCCAGCAGCCCCTTTGGACAGGGAACGAACACTGAAGCTTTCTTT. Protein sequence: CASSPFGQGTNTEAFF.